This TCR beta chain was obtained from a study of CD8 T cells in ankylosing spondylitis. A quantitative 5'-RACE method, one with molecular barcodes, was used to make TCR beta libraries. Each CDR3 protein is one row after TCRdb ran MiXCR on the 5' RACE reads. Of 150,000 to 200,000 distinct CDR3 sequences in the sample, 15% to 20% were seen once. The CDR3 consists of 13 residues. In germline, CDR1 is SGDLS, CDR2 YYNGEE. The germline V and J ends were trimmed by 3 bases and 8 bases, with 14 bases remaining between them. This clonotype appeared many times. The gene calls are TRBV9 and TRBJ1-2; D call uncertain. Sequencing was carried out using blood, either unsorted or a sorted T cell fraction (not recorded which). This receptor was identified in a male donor aged 10-29 years with ankylosing spondylitis or in good health (not recorded which). CDR3 loop: CASSAAPGDGYTF. The CDR3 DNA is TGTGCCAGCAGCGCAGCCCCGGGAGACGGCTACACCTTC.